Sequencing of this T cell receptor (beta chain) was carried out in a study of T cells in Graves' hyperthyroidism and ophthalmopathy. Background on the study: Peripheral blood was taken when the disease was first diagnosed, before any treatment began.

Researchers amplified the TCR beta CDR3 regions from RNA transcripts. RT-PCR in the first round (using the HTBI primer set) targeted the TCR CDR3. TCRdb called the multiplex PCR reads again in MiXCR, with one record for every CDR3 protein. The sample includes more than 500,000 distinct CDR3 sequences, about 16% of them seen just once. CDR3 length: 13 amino acids. The germline CDR1 and CDR2 sequences are KGHSH and LQKENI. Trimming removed 6 bases at V and 4 bases at J, with 11 bases between. The rearrangement uses TRBV18 and TRBJ2-3; maybe TRBD1 (6 bases). The receptor was derived from a young woman with Graves' ophthalmopathy. Sequencing used blood. The DNA of the CDR3 is TGTGCCAGCTCCAGGGGCGCCGCAGATACGCAGTATTTT. Translation gives CASSRGAADTQYF. Combining the CDR3 with reference TRBV18 and TRBJ2-3 gives the whole variable domain NAGVMQNPRHLVRRRGQEARLRCSPMKGHSHVYWYRQLPEEGLKFMVYLQKENIIDESGMPKERFSAEFPKEGPSILRIQQVVRGDSAAYFCASSRGAADTQYFGPGTRLTVL.